Listed below are T cell receptor beta chains from one sample, sequenced in a study of cytotoxic CD8 clonotypes in ibrutinib-treated CLL. Generated by immunoSEQ multiplex PCR, the TCRdb table keeps only in-frame clones and is missing some. The sample shows about 130,000 clones, 70% to 80% of them seen only once. Sequencing was performed on PBMCs, taken after 12 months of ibrutinib treatment. These receptors were collected from a human donor with chronic lymphocytic leukemia. Each CDR3 is given with its conserved first and last residue. D genes are given only for firm matches. The size of a clone is reported for some rows only, either as once, few or many, or as a class for expanded clones.

TGTGCCAGCAGTGAGAGATATAGCTCCTACAATGAGCAGTTCTTC	CASSERYSSYNEQFF	TRBV6-4	.	TRBJ2-1	.
TGTGCCAGCAGCGTGGGGGGACTAGCGGGAGGGTTAGAGCAGTATTTT	CASSVGGLAGGLEQYF	TRBV9	.	TRBJ2-3	TRBD2
TGTGCCAGCAGCTTAGCGGGAGGGCCTGATACGCAGTATTTT	CASSLAGGPDTQYF	TRBV11-2	.	TRBJ2-3	TRBD2
TGTGCCAGCAGCTTGGGCGGGAGGGTCTCCGAGCAGTACTTC	CASSLGGRVSEQYF	TRBV11-2	once	TRBJ2-7	TRBD2
TGTGCCACCAGCAGAGATGCTCAGGTGGAAATCGGCTACGAGCAGTACTTC	CATSRDAQVEIGYEQYF	TRBV15	few	TRBJ2-7	.
TGTGCCAGCAGCGTAGGACCGGGGGGCCAAGAGCAGTTCTTC	CASSVGPGGQEQFF	TRBV9	.	TRBJ2-1	.
TGTGCCACCAGCAAGTGGGCGGGACGCACAGATACGCAGTATTTT	CATSKWAGRTDTQYF	TRBV15	.	TRBJ2-3	.
TGTGCCAGCGCGGGACTAGCGGGAGGGCCTCACGAGCAGTACTTC	CASAGLAGGPHEQYF	TRBV7-6	.	TRBJ2-7	TRBD2
TGTGCCAGCAGCGTGAGGAACTCGGGCGAGCAGTACTTC	CASSVRNSGEQYF	TRBV5-4	.	TRBJ2-7	.
TGTGCCAGTCGAACGGGGGATCAGCCCCAGCATTTT	CASRTGDQPQHF	TRBV6-6	few	TRBJ1-5	.
TGTGCCAGCTCTTCGGGTTGGGGGAGTGGCACAGATACGCAGTATTTT	CASSSGWGSGTDTQYF	TRBV18	.	TRBJ2-3	.
TGTGCCAGCAGTTCCCTGCGCCTAGATACAGATACGCAGTATTTT	CASSSLRLDTDTQYF	TRBV6-6	.	TRBJ2-3	.
TGTGCCAGCAGTGCAAGCTCCTACGAGCAGTACTTC	CASSASSYEQYF	TRBV2	.	TRBJ2-7	.
TGTGCCACCAGCAAGACTCAAGCCTACGAGCAGTACTTC	CATSKTQAYEQYF	TRBV15	few	TRBJ2-7	.
TGCAGTGCTACCACTCCCACTGAAGCTTTCTTT	CSATTPTEAFF	TRBV20-1	.	TRBJ1-1	.
TGTGCCAGCAGCCCCCTTTCCGGGACTAGCGGCTCCTACGAGCAGTACTTC	CASSPLSGTSGSYEQYF	TRBV4-2	.	TRBJ2-7	TRBD2
TGTGCCAGCAGAGTAGCGGGAGGCCAGCAGTTCTTC	CASRVAGGQQFF	TRBV5-6	.	TRBJ2-1	TRBD2
TGTGCCAGTAGTAAAATTGGTCTGGGGCGGTCCTACGAGCAGTACTTC	CASSKIGLGRSYEQYF	TRBV19	.	TRBJ2-7	.
TGTGCCAGCAGCTCTTGGACAGGGGGCAGCTCCTACGAGCAGTACTTC	CASSSWTGGSSYEQYF	TRBV7-9	.	TRBJ2-7	TRBD1
TGTGCCGGACGGACCAACAACTACAATGAGCAGTTCTTC	CAGRTNNYNEQFF	TRBV30	.	TRBJ2-1	.
TGCGCCAGCAGCCAAGGGGGACCAGCGAACACTGAAGCTTTCTTT	CASSQGGPANTEAFF	TRBV4-1	.	TRBJ1-1	.
TGTGCCAGCGCGGAACCGAGGACAGGGCTCGATGAGCAGTTCTTC	CASAEPRTGLDEQFF	TRBV2	.	TRBJ2-1	TRBD1
TGTGCTAGCAGCTTAGATTCGGCGGGACTGAATCCCGGGGAGCTGTTTTTT	CASSLDSAGLNPGELFF	TRBV7-7	.	TRBJ2-2	.
TGTGCCAGTATAAGTTCGGGATACGGCAATCAGCCCCAGCATTTT	CASISSGYGNQPQHF	TRBV19	.	TRBJ1-5	.
TGTGCCAGCAGCCAAGGGCTAGCGGGAGTTGACTACAATGAGCAGTTCTTC	CASSQGLAGVDYNEQFF	TRBV4-2	.	TRBJ2-1	TRBD2
TGCGCCAGCAGCCAAGATCATGCTAGCGCCTACAATGAGCAGTTCTTC	CASSQDHASAYNEQFF	TRBV4-3	.	TRBJ2-1	.
TGTGCCAGCAGCAATGTGTCTCGCGAGCAGTACTTC	CASSNVSREQYF	TRBV11-2	.	TRBJ2-7	.
TGCAGCGTTGTTCTAACTGGGCGGGAGAGTATGAATGAGCAGTTCTTC	CSVVLTGRESMNEQFF	TRBV29-1	.	TRBJ2-1	TRBD2
TGTGCCAGCTCACCGTCCGTCTCGGGACAAGATACGCAGTATTTT	CASSPSVSGQDTQYF	TRBV18	.	TRBJ2-3	.
TGCGCCAGCAGCCAAGCCACGGGACTAGAGAGGCGCGAGCAGTACTTC	CASSQATGLERREQYF	TRBV4-1	.	TRBJ2-7	TRBD2
TGTGCCAGCAGCCCCCGACAGTACGGCGATGCCGGGGAGCTGTTTTTT	CASSPRQYGDAGELFF	TRBV27	.	TRBJ2-2	.
TGTGCCAGCAGGAGACTAGCGGGGAGCTCCTACAATGAGCAGTTCTTC	CASRRLAGSSYNEQFF	TRBV2	.	TRBJ2-1	TRBD2
TGCAGCGTTGGGCCACAGGGGCCTACCTACAATGAGCAGTTCTTC	CSVGPQGPTYNEQFF	TRBV29-1	.	TRBJ2-1	TRBD1
TGTGCCAGCAGCTTAACGCGCGGGGGGCCTGGCTACACCTTC	CASSLTRGGPGYTF	TRBV7-2	once	TRBJ1-2	.
TGTGCCAGCAGTAATGATCCCGATACGCAGTATTTT	CASSNDPDTQYF	TRBV6-5	.	TRBJ2-3	.